The next 14 T cell receptor beta chains were all read from a single sample in a study of blood T cell repertoires in COVID-19. Method: immunoSEQ multiplex PCR; TCRdb's copy keeps in-frame clones and lacks some. The top ten clones hold about 3.5% of a sample with fewer than 300,000 clones, over 65% of them seen once. The sequencing input was peripheral blood. These receptor sequences come from a woman older than 75 with acute or convalescent COVID-19.

The chain couples TRBV20-1 to TRBJ1-1; D is unclear. The CDR3 is 11 amino acids. V lost 3 bases and J 1 base, leaving 3 bases between the germline ends. Germline lookup yields CDR1 DFQATT and CDR2 SNEGSKA (reference sequence). DNA of the CDR3: TGCAGTGCTAGGAGGAACACTGAAGCTTTCTTT. This encodes CSARRNTEAFF.

The gene calls are TRBV18 and TRBJ1-3, with a tentative D call TRBD1 (6 bases). Trimming removed 0 bases at V and 3 bases at J, with 15 bases between. CDR1 is KGHSH, CDR2 LQKENI, per germline. This CDR3 spans 17 amino acids. The CDR3 protein is CASSPPMMGHSGNTIYF. The CDR3 DNA follows: TGTGCCAGCTCACCACCGATGATGGGACACAGTGGAAACACCATATATTTT.

This clone was picked up a small number of times. The chain is built from TRBV9 and TRBJ2-3; 12 bases line up with TRBD2. Germline V CDR1 and CDR2: SGDLS, YYNGEE. V trimming: 3 bases; J trimming: 4 bases; junction bases outside the gene matches: 9. CDR3 size: 17 residues. CDR3 nucleotide sequence: TGTGCCAGCAGCGCCGGACTAGCGGGATGGGAGGCAGATACGCAGTATTTT. It is translated as CASSAGLAGWEADTQYF.

The chain combines TRBV9 with TRBJ2-3; D is possibly TRBD2 (6 bases). V was shortened by 4 bases and J by 0 bases, with 12 bases between the two germline ends. This CDR3 has 15 amino acids. Germline V gives CDR1 SGDLS, CDR2 YYNGEE. CDR3 coding DNA: TGTGCCAGCAGCTCCCCCGGGACTAGCACAGATACGCAGTATTTT. This codes for CASSSPGTSTDTQYF.

The chain joins TRBV12-3 or TRBV12-4 to TRBJ1-2; tentatively, D is TRBD1 (5 bases). V gave up 8 bases and J gave up 7 bases, with 8 bases separating them. CDR3 length: 10 residues. CDR3 loop: CASGAVGYTF. For the CDR3, the DNA is TGTGCCAGCGGGGCGGTTGGCTACACCTTC.

The V gene is TRBV14, the J gene TRBJ2-1; D is unresolved. Per the germline V gene, CDR1 is SGHDN and CDR2 is FVKESK. The CDR3 has 13 amino acids. V was cut by 5 bases and J by 3 bases, with 8 bases left in between. CDR3 region: CASSGQLYNEQFF. The DNA of the CDR3 is TGTGCCAGCAGCGGGCAACTCTACAATGAGCAGTTCTTC.

The chain combines TRBV2 with TRBJ2-1, with D possibly TRBD1 on 6 matching bases. Trimming took 6 bases from V and 7 from J, leaving 25 bases between them. The CDR3 loop spans 17 amino acids. Germline CDR1 reads SNHLY; CDR2 reads FYNNEI. This CDR3 reads CASSRAPLPAGANEQFF. Written as DNA, the CDR3 is TGTGCCAGCAGCCGAGCGCCCCTGCCTGCAGGGGCAAATGAGCAGTTCTTC.

The CDR3 reads CSVAGQGFNEQFF. The CDR3 coding sequence is TGCAGCGTCGCGGGACAGGGCTTTAATGAGCAGTTCTTC. J is TRBJ2-1 and V is TRBV29-1, with 9 bases aligning to TRBD1. In germline, CDR1 is SQVTM, CDR2 ANQGSEA. V gave up 6 bases and J gave up 7 bases; unmatched junction bases: 7. The CDR3 consists of 13 residues.

The chain links TRBV7-2 to TRBJ1-2; D is undetermined. This CDR3 is built from 13 residues. Germline loops: CDR1 SGHTA, CDR2 FQGNSA. Between the trimmed V and J ends, which lost 1 base and 7 bases, there was a span of 10 bases. DNA for the CDR3: TGTGCCAGCAGCTTAGGTGGTAGTAGTGGCTACACCTTC. It translates to CASSLGGSSGYTF.

The chain carries TRBV27 and TRBJ1-1; 8 positions agree with TRBD1. V dropped 5 bases and J dropped 4; count of bases not matched to a gene: 9. The CDR3 runs 15 residues. CDR1 and CDR2 (germline): MNHEY, SMNVEV (reference sequence). This CDR3 reads CASSPLRDRTTEAFF. The CDR3 nucleotides are TGTGCCAGCAGTCCACTCCGGGACAGGACCACTGAAGCTTTCTTT.

The V and J genes are TRBV4-2 and TRBJ2-1, with unresolved D. There are 17 residues in the CDR3. Germline assignment: CDR1 LGHNA and CDR2 YNFKEQ. Deletions cut 0 bases from V and 5 bases from J, with 17 bases between. The CDR3 bases are TGTGCCAGCAGCCAAGATAAGAACCCAGGCTCTAACAATGAGCAGTTCTTC. This translates into CASSQDKNPGSNNEQFF.

This clone was counted once. V gene TRBV7-2 combines with J gene TRBJ1-2; the match to TRBD1 covers 7 bases. CDR1 is SGHTA, CDR2 FQGNSA, per germline. The J segment lost 3 bases and the V segment lost 1 base, leaving 5 bases of the junction unmatched. CDR3 length: 15 residues. In DNA form, the CDR3 reads TGTGCCAGCAGCTTAGGAACAGGGGCTTACTATGGCTACACCTTC. This codes for CASSLGTGAYYGYTF. The whole variable domain, remainder taken from reference TRBV7-2 and TRBJ1-2, is GAGVSQSPSNKVTEKGKDVELRCDPISGHTALYWYRQSLGQGLEFLIYFQGNSAPDKSGLPSDRFSAERTGGSVSTLTIQRTQQEDSAVYLCASSLGTGAYYGYTFGSGTRLTVV.

The genes are TRBV15 and TRBJ2-5; TRBD2 matches at 7 bases. Germline trimming cut 2 bases from V and 4 bases from J; bases unmatched to any gene: 4. The length of the CDR3 is 14 residues. From germline, CDR1 is LNHNV and CDR2 YYDKDF (reference sequence). The CDR3 DNA is TGTGCCACCAGCAGATCGTGGGGGGGAGAGACCCAGTACTTC. This gives the protein CATSRSWGGETQYF.

This clone has just a few counts. This chain connects TRBV5-7 to TRBJ2-5, with TRBD1 matching 11 bases. TRBV5-7 is filed as an ORF, its function uncertain. V was clipped by 1 base and J by 2 bases; unmatched bases: 10. The CDR3 covers 18 residues. The CDR3 is CASSLTDRGRFGQETQYF. The CDR3 DNA follows: TGTGCCAGCAGCTTGACGGACAGGGGGCGGTTTGGGCAAGAGACCCAGTACTTC.